This entry describes one T cell receptor (beta chain). This specimen belongs to a study of blood T cell repertoires in COVID-19. At the level of the study: Spain, Italy and the United States supplied samples that represented acute and convalescent COVID-19. Sources were T cells, B-cell-depleted T cells, or PBMCs; the material itself was cDNA or gDNA.

This CDR3 comprises 14 residues. V shed 2 bases and J shed 1 base, with 8 bases lying between them. Looked up from germline, CDR1 is LNHDA and CDR2 is SQIVND (reference sequence). Original processing methods: Scientists estimated how many nucleated cells there were by amplifying reference gene primers. Using immunoSEQ multiplex PCR, the repertoire was profiled, and TCRdb retains in-frame clones only, with some absent. V and J calls and clone size are those listed in that table; D and trimming were worked out from the DNA. The sample records about 14,000 clones, 75% to 85% being singletons. The TCR sequence derives from an older man with active or convalescent COVID-19. Sequencing used peripheral blood. The chain combines TRBV19 with TRBJ2-5; no definite D call. Here the CDR3 reads CASSIQLSQETQYF. For the CDR3, the DNA is TGTGCCAGTAGTATACAACTAAGCCAAGAGACCCAGTACTTC. The full variable domain, its missing parts supplied by reference TRBV19 and TRBJ2-5, is DGGITQSPKYLFRKEGQNVTLSCEQNLNHDAMYWYRQDPGQGLRLIYYSQIVNDFQKGDIAEGYSVSREKKESFPLTVTSAQKNPTAFYLCASSIQLSQETQYFGPGTRLLVL.